The T cell receptor (beta chain) under discussion was sequenced for a study of shared clonotypes between healthy human individuals. This CDR3 comprises 15 residues. Germline assignment: CDR1 SGHNT and CDR2 YYREEE (reference sequence). The junction had 8 bases not matched to a gene; V was cut back by 4 bases and J by 5 bases. Here immunoSEQ multiplex PCR was the method, and the copy in TCRdb shows in-frame clones only, minus some. The data show hundreds of thousands of clones, approximately 74% seen once. Turning to this clone: This CDR3 is also generated by other DNA sequences in the sample.

Sequencing was performed on memory CD4+ T cells sorted from blood. The subset is: CD45RA-negative fraction. The chain recombines TRBV5-4 with TRBJ2-5, with 10 bases matching TRBD2. This TCR was sampled from a young woman in good health. CDR3 coding DNA: TGTGCCAGCAGCCGAGCGGGAGGGCCGGGGGAGACCCAGTACTTC. This gives the protein CASSRAGGPGETQYF.